These T cell receptor beta chains were read from a single sample in a study of T-cell reconstitution after alpha-beta-depleted transplantation in children. TCRdb recomputed calls from the PCR reads with MiXCR, one row per CDR3 protein. Of about 400,000 distinct CDR3 sequences listed, 15% to 20% are singletons. The sample consisted of PBMCs, mostly from graft donor cells, taken 360 days after TCRalphabeta/CD19-depleted stem cell transplant. The receptors derive from a boy under three years old who had a stem cell transplant for Wiskott-Aldrich syndrome, so the T cells may come from the graft donor. The CDR3 runs from the conserved cysteine through the conserved F or W. Each record gives: V gene, D gene, clone size, J gene, CDR3 protein, CDR3 DNA. D genes are given only for firm matches. Only part of the rows carry a size: once, few, many, or a class if the clone is expanded.

>TRBV27|NA|NA|TRBJ2-7
CASSLSIRSGRAYEQYF
TGTGCCAGCAGTTTATCGATACGGAGCGGTAGGGCCTACGAGCAGTACTTC
>TRBV5-1|TRBD2|NA|TRBJ2-1
CASSPGLAGADNNEQFF
TGCGCCAGCAGCCCGGGACTAGCGGGGGCGGATAACAATGAGCAGTTCTTC
>TRBV7-9|TRBD2|few|TRBJ2-1
CASSLGSSGTNEQFF
TGTGCCAGCAGCTTAGGTTCTAGCGGGACGAATGAGCAGTTCTTC
>TRBV5-1|NA|NA|TRBJ2-5
CASSFAGHTQETQYF
TGCGCCAGCAGCTTTGCCGGACACACACAAGAGACCCAGTACTTC
>TRBV10-2|NA|few|TRBJ2-5
CASTPGLPSGTQYF
TGCGCCAGCACCCCGGGACTCCCCTCAGGGACCCAGTACTTC
>TRBV5-1|NA|few|TRBJ2-1
CASKQGRPYNEQFF
TGCGCCAGCAAACAGGGGAGGCCCTACAATGAGCAGTTCTTC
>TRBV29-1|NA|NA|TRBJ2-5
CSIQGGKETQYF
TGCAGCATCCAAGGGGGGAAAGAGACCCAGTACTTC
>TRBV29-1|NA|many|TRBJ2-7
CSVVKTGVVYEQYF
TGCAGCGTTGTGAAAACGGGAGTCGTCTACGAGCAGTACTTC
>TRBV7-6|NA|NA|TRBJ2-1
CASSSERVAHNEQFF
TGTGCCAGCAGCTCCGAGCGGGTGGCGCACAATGAGCAGTTCTTC
>TRBV11-2|NA|NA|TRBJ2-5
CASSLTTRPLMMGGTQYF
TGTGCCAGCAGCTTGACTACCAGGCCTCTCATGATGGGGGGGACCCAGTACTTC
>TRBV20-1|NA|NA|TRBJ2-4
CSARWWKPGKNIQYF
TGCAGTGCTAGGTGGTGGAAGCCGGGCAAAAACATTCAGTACTTC
>TRBV5-4|TRBD1|NA|TRBJ1-1
CASSLASGTDEAFF
TGTGCCAGCAGCTTGGCCTCCGGGACAGATGAAGCTTTCTTT
>TRBV12-3/TRBV12-4|TRBD1|NA|TRBJ1-1
CASKERQGNTEAFF
TGTGCCAGCAAAGAACGACAGGGGAACACTGAAGCTTTCTTT
>TRBV20-1|TRBD2|few|TRBJ2-3
CSARVSGRKSTDTQYF
TGCAGTGCTAGAGTTAGCGGGAGGAAGAGCACAGATACGCAGTATTTT
>TRBV27|NA|NA|TRBJ2-3
CASSLSKVGTQYF
TGTGCCAGCAGTTTATCGAAAGTGGGTACGCAGTATTTT
>TRBV5-1|NA|few|TRBJ2-2
CASSLPKKANTGELFF
TGCGCCAGCAGCTTGCCAAAAAAAGCTAACACCGGGGAGCTGTTTTTT
>TRBV29-1|TRBD2|few|TRBJ2-5
CSVASRLAKETQYF
TGCAGCGTCGCCTCCCGACTAGCCAAAGAGACCCAGTACTTC
>TRBV4-3|TRBD2|few|TRBJ2-5
CASSQGLGLAAETQYF
TGCGCCAGCAGCCAAGGCTTGGGACTAGCGGCGGAGACCCAGTACTTC
>TRBV15|NA|NA|TRBJ2-3
CATSPGAQDNTDTQYF
TGTGCCACCAGCCCCGGGGCACAAGATAACACAGATACGCAGTATTTT
>TRBV11-3|TRBD1|many|TRBJ2-5
CASSLAAWTGPKETQYF
TGTGCCAGCAGCTTAGCAGCCTGGACAGGCCCTAAAGAGACCCAGTACTTC
>TRBV13|NA|few|TRBJ2-7
CASSSAAYEQYF
TGTGCCAGCAGCTCCGCCGCCTACGAGCAGTACTTC
>TRBV5-1|TRBD2|NA|TRBJ2-3
CASSLPSTSGSADTQYF
TGCGCCAGCAGCTTGCCATCTACTAGCGGGAGCGCAGATACGCAGTATTTT
>TRBV20-1|TRBD2|NA|TRBJ2-1
CSASGTSTFHTPYNEQFF
TGCAGTGCCAGCGGGACTTCGACCTTTCATACCCCCTACAATGAGCAGTTCTTC
>TRBV7-9|TRBD1|many|TRBJ2-3
CASSSGQGATDTQYF
TGTGCCAGCAGCTCCGGACAGGGGGCCACAGATACGCAGTATTTT
>TRBV20-1|NA|NA|TRBJ2-1
CSARPSLNEQFF
TGCAGTGCTAGGCCTAGCCTCAATGAGCAGTTCTTC
>TRBV20-1|NA|NA|TRBJ2-3
CSALRGPDTQYF
TGCAGTGCTCTAAGGGGCCCAGATACGCAGTATTTT
>TRBV7-9|TRBD2|few|TRBJ2-3
CASSLYSGRADTQYF
TGTGCCAGCAGCTTATATAGCGGGAGGGCCGACACGCAGTATTTT
>TRBV12-3/TRBV12-4|NA|NA|TRBJ2-3
CASSPKSWVDTQYF
TGTGCCAGCAGTCCCAAAAGCTGGGTAGATACGCAGTATTTT
>TRBV7-8|NA|NA|TRBJ2-5
CASSLNRGGQETQYF
TGTGCCAGCAGTCTTAACAGGGGGGGGCAAGAGACCCAGTACTTC
>TRBV20-1|NA|NA|TRBJ2-7
CSAKVPRGKYEQYF
TGCAGTGCTAAGGTCCCGAGGGGGAAGTACGAGCAGTACTTC
>TRBV4-2|NA|few|TRBJ2-1
CASSFGLTYNEQFF
TGTGCCAGCAGCTTCGGACTCACCTACAATGAGCAGTTCTTC
>TRBV20-1|TRBD2|NA|TRBJ2-1
CSARAGLERNEQFF
TGCAGTGCTAGGGCGGGACTAGAAAGGAATGAGCAGTTCTTC